The sequence of this T cell receptor (beta chain) was determined in a study of OX40 agonist ivuxolimab in advanced cancers. Method: immunoSEQ multiplex PCR; TCRdb's copy keeps in-frame clones and lacks some. The table lists 70,000 to 85,000 clones, around 87% of them singletons, with just under 1% in the top ten. Trimming took off 4 bases at V and 3 bases at J, with 12 bases between the two ends. Per germline, CDR1 MGHRA and CDR2 YSYEKL. The CDR3 spans 14 residues. The gene calls are TRBV4-1 and TRBJ1-2, with D tentatively TRBD1 (5 bases). The sample here was CD4+ or CD8+ T cells sorted from blood, taken in a trial of the OX40 agonist ivuxolimab. The sequence derives from an adult with an advanced solid tumor such as melanoma, head and neck, liver or kidney cancer. The CDR3 loop is CASSPRGDDYGYTF. The CDR3 DNA follows: TGCGCCAGCAGCCCGAGAGGGGACGACTATGGCTACACCTTC.